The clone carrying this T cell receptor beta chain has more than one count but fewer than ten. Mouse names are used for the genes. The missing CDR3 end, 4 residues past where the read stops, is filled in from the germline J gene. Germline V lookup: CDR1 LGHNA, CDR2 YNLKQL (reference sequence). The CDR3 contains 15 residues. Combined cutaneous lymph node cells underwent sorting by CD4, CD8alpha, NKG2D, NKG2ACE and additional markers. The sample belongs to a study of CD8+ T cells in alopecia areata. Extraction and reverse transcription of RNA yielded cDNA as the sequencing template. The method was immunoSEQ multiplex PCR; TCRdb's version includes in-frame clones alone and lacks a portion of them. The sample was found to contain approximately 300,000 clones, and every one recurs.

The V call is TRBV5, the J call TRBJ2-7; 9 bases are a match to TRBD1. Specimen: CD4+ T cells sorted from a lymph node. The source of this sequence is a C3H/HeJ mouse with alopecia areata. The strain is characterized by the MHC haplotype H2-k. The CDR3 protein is CASSGDRDGLDEQYF. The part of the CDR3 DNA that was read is TGTGCCAGCAGCGGGGACAGGGATGGTTTGGAT.